The rows below give T cell receptor beta chains drawn from one sample of a study of T-cell reconstitution after alpha-beta-depleted transplantation in children. One entry per CDR3 protein, called by TCRdb with MiXCR from the PCR reads. The data show 540,000 or so distinct CDR3 sequences, under 30% seen once. The material sequenced was PBMCs, mostly from graft donor cells, taken 360 days after TCRalphabeta/CD19-depleted stem cell transplant. These receptors were taken from a boy under two years old who had a stem cell transplant for acute myeloid leukemia, so the T cells may come from the graft donor. Each CDR3 is given with its conserved first and last residue. Fields, in order: clone size, V gene, D gene, J gene, CDR3 DNA, CDR3 protein. D genes are given only for firm matches. Size is omitted from some rows. Given values are once, few, many or a class for expanded clones.

.	TRBV10-3	.	TRBJ1-5	TGTGCCATCAGTGAGGCAAAAGGACAGCAGGCCAATCAGCCCCAGCATTTT	CAISEAKGQQANQPQHF
.	TRBV9	.	TRBJ2-5	TGTGCCAGCAGCGTAGGGGGTCGTCGAGCGGAAGAGACCCAGTACTTC	CASSVGGRRAEETQYF
.	TRBV9	.	TRBJ2-1	TGTGCCAGCAGCGTAGGTGGGGGCCTGCGCAATGAGCAGTTCTTC	CASSVGGGLRNEQFF
many	TRBV6-1	.	TRBJ2-1	TGTGCCAGCAGTACGTCAGGACGGGAGTACTACAATGAGCAGTTCTTC	CASSTSGREYYNEQFF
few	TRBV20-1	TRBD1	TRBJ2-7	TGCAGTGCCCACCTGGGACAGGGTTACGAGCAGTACTTC	CSAHLGQGYEQYF
few	TRBV27	TRBD2	TRBJ2-5	TGTGCCAGCAGTTTATCATGGACTAGCGGGGGGGCAGAGACCCAGTACTTC	CASSLSWTSGGAETQYF
.	TRBV24-1	.	TRBJ2-2	TGTGCCACCAGTCCGGGACGGCTTAACACCGGGGAGCTGTTTTTT	CATSPGRLNTGELFF
few	TRBV12-3/TRBV12-4	.	TRBJ1-3	TGTGCCAGCAGTTTAGCCACCTCTGGAAACACCATATATTTT	CASSLATSGNTIYF
many	TRBV20-1	.	TRBJ1-3	TGCAGTGCTCCCGGGGTAAACGGAAACACCATATATTTT	CSAPGVNGNTIYF
many	TRBV6-1	.	TRBJ1-6	TGTGCCAGCAGCCCGGGACACTCCAATAATTCACCCCTCCACTTT	CASSPGHSNNSPLHF
.	TRBV6-6	.	TRBJ2-7	TGTGCCAGCAGTTACGCAGGGCTCGAGCAGTACTTC	CASSYAGLEQYF
.	TRBV5-1	.	TRBJ2-3	TGCGCCAGCAGTCCAGGGGGGGCGGCAGATACGCAGTATTTT	CASSPGGAADTQYF
many	TRBV7-2	TRBD2	TRBJ2-4	TGTGCCAGCAGCTTAGGGGGGGGCAAAAACATTCAGTACTTC	CASSLGGGKNIQYF
.	TRBV6-1	TRBD2	TRBJ2-1	TGTGCCAGCAGCCCATTGGGGGCTAGCGGGGGGTCCTCCTACAATGAGCAGTTCTTC	CASSPLGASGGSSYNEQFF
few	TRBV7-9	.	TRBJ2-3	TGTGCCAGCAGATTAATAGGCGACCCCACAGATACGCAGTATTTT	CASRLIGDPTDTQYF
.	TRBV9	.	TRBJ2-3	TGTGCCAGCAGCGCGACAGAAGCAACGCAGTATTTT	CASSATEATQYF
few	TRBV6-1	TRBD2	TRBJ2-3	TGTGCCAGCAGGTCTAGCGGGGGGGCCCTCCTCTCGCAGTATTTT	CASRSSGGALLSQYF
many	TRBV5-1	.	TRBJ1-6	TGCGCCAGCAGCTTCGGGGATTTCGATTCACCCCTCCACTTT	CASSFGDFDSPLHF